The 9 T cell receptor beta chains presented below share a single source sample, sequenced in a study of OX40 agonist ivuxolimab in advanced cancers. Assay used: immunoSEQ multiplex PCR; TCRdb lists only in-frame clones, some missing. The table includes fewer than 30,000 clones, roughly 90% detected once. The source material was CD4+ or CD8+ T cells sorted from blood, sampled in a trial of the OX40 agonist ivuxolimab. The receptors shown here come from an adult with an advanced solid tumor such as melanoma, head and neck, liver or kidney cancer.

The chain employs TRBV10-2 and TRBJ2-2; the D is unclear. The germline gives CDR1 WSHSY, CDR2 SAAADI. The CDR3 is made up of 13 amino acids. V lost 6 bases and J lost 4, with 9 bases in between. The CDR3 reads CASRVASTGELFF. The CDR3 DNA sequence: TGCGCCAGCAGGGTAGCAAGCACCGGGGAGCTGTTTTTT.

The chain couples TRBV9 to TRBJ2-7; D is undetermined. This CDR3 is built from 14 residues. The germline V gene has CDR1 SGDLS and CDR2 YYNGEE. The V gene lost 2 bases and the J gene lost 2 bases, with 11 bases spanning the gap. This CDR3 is CASSVADTTYEQYF. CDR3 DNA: TGTGCCAGCAGCGTCGCAGACACCACCTACGAGCAGTACTTC.

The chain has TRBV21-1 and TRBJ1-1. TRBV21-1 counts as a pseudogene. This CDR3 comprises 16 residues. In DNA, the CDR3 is TGTGCCAGCAGCAAAGAATTTGCCCAAGAGAACACTGAAGCTTTCTTT. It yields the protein CASSKEFAQENTEAFF.

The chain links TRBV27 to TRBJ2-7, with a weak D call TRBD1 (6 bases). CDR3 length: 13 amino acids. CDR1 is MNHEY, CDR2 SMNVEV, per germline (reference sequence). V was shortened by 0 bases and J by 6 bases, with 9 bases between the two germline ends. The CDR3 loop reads CASSLSQGSEQYF. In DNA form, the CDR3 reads TGTGCCAGCAGTTTATCGCAGGGGAGCGAGCAGTACTTC.

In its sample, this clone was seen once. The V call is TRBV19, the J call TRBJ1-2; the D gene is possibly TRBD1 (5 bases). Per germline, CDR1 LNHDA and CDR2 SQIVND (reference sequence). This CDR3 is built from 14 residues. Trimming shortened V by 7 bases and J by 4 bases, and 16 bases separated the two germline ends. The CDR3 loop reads CASTPGHQLYGYTF. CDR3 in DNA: TGTGCCAGTACCCCAGGGCACCAGCTCTATGGCTACACCTTC.

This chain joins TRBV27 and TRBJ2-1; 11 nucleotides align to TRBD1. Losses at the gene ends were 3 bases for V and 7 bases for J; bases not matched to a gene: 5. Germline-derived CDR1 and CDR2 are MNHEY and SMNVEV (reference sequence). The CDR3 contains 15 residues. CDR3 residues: CASSLGTGGRNEQFF. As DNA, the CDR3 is TGTGCCAGCAGTTTGGGGACAGGGGGAAGAAATGAGCAGTTCTTC.

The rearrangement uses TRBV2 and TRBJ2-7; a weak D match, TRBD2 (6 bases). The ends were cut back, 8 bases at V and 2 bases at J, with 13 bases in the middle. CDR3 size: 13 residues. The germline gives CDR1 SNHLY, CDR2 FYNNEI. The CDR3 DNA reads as TGTGCCAGCGGATTTACTAGCCCCTACGAGCAGTACTTC. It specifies CASGFTSPYEQYF.

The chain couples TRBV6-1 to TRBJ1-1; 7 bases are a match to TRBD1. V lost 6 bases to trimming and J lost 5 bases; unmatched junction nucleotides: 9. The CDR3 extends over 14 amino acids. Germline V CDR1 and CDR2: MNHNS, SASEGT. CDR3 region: CASRDGTEGTEAFF. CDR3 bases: TGTGCCAGCAGGGATGGGACAGAGGGTACTGAAGCTTTCTTT.

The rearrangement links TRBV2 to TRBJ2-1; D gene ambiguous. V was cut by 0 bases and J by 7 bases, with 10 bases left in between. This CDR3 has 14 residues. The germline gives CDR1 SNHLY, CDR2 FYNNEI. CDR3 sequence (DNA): TGTGCCAGCAGTGAAGCGTGGCTTGATAATGAGCAGTTCTTC. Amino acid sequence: CASSEAWLDNEQFF.